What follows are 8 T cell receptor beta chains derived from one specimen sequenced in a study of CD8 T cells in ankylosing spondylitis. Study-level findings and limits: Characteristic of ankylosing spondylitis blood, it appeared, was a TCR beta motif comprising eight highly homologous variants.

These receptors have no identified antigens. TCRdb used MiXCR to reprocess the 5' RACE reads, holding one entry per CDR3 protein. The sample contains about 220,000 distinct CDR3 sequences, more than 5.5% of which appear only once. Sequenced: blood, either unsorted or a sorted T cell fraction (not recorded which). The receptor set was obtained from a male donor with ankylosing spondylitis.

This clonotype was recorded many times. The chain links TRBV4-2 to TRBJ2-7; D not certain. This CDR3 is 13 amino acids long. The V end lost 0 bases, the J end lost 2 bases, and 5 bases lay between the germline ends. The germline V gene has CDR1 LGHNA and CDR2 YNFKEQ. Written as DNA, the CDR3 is TGTGCCAGCAGCCAAGATCTACCCTACGAGCAGTACTTC. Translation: CASSQDLPYEQYF.

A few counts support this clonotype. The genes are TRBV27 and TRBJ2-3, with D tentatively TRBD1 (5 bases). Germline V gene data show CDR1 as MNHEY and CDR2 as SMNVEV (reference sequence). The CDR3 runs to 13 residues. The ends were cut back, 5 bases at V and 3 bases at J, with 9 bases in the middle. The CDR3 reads CASSQRGTDTQYF. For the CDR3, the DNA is TGTGCCAGCAGTCAAAGGGGTACAGATACGCAGTATTTT.

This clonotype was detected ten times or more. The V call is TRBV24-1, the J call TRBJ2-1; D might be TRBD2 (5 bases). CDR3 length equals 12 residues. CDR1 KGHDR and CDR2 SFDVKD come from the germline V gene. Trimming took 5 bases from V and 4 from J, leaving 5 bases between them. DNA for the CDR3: TGTGCCACCAGTGGAGGGTACAATGAGCAGTTCTTC. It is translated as CATSGGYNEQFF.

CDR3 amino acids: CSARDLAGGTGNEQFF. For the CDR3, the DNA is TGCAGTGCTAGAGATCTGGCGGGAGGGACGGGCAATGAGCAGTTCTTC. The chain employs TRBV20-1 and TRBJ2-1, with 9 positions matching TRBD2. The V segment lost 0 bases and the J segment 6 bases; nucleotides outside the gene matches: 9. Germline V gene lookup returns CDR1 DFQATT and CDR2 SNEGSKA (reference sequence). This CDR3 spans 16 amino acids.

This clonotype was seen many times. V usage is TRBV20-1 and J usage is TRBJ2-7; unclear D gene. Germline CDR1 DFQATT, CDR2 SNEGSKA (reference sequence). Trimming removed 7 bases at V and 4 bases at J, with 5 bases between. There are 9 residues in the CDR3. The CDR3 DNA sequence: TGCAGTGGAGCATACGAGCAGTACTTC. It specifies CSGAYEQYF.

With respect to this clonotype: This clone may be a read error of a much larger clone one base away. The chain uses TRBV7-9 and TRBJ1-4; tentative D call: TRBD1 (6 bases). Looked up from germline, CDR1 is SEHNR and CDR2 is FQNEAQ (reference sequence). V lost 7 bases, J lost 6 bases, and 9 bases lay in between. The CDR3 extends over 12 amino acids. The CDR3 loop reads CASTRGYEKLFF. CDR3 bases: TGTGCCAGCACCAGGGGATATGAAAAACTGTTTTTT.

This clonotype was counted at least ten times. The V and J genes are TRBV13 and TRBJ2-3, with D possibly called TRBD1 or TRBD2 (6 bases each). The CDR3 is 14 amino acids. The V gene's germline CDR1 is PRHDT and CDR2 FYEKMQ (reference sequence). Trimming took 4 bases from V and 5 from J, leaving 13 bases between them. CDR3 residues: CASSSRGLEDTQYF. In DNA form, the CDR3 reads TGTGCCAGCAGCTCCCGGGGGCTGGAAGATACGCAGTATTTT. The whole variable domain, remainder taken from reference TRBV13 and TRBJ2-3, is AAGVIQSPRHLIKEKRETATLKCYPIPRHDTVYWYQQGPGQDPQFLISFYEKMQSDKGSIPDRFSAQQFSDYHSELNMSSLELGDSALYFCASSSRGLEDTQYFGPGTRLTVL.

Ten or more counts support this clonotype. The CDR3 reads CASSQIGRENDKNIQYF. The CDR3 nucleotides read TGCGCCAGCAGCCAAATAGGGCGGGAGAACGACAAAAACATTCAGTACTTC. The V and J genes are TRBV4-3 and TRBJ2-4, with 7 nucleotides matching TRBD2. Germline V gene lookup returns CDR1 LGHNA and CDR2 YSLEER. V trimming: 2 bases; J trimming: 3 bases; junction bases outside the gene matches: 10. The CDR3 covers 17 residues.